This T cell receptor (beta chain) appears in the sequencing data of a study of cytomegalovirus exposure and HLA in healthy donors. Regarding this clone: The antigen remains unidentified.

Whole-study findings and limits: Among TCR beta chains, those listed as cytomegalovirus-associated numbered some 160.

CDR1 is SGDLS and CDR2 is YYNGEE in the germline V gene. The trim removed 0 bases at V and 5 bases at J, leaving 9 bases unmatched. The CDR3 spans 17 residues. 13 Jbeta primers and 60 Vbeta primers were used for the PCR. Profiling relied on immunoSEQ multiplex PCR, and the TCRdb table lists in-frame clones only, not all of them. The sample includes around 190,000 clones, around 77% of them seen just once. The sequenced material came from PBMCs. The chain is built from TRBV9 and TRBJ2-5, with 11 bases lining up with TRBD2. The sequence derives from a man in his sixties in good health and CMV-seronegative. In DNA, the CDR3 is TGTGCCAGCAGCGTAGTTCCCATTAGCGGGAGGGAGGAGACCCAGTACTTC. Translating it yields CASSVVPISGREETQYF. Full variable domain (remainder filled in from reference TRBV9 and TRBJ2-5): DSGVTQTPKHLITATGQRVTLRCSPRSGDLSVYWYQQSLDQGLQFLIQYYNGEERAKGNILERFSAQQFPDLHSELNLSSLELGDSALYFCASSVVPISGREETQYFGPGTRLLVL.